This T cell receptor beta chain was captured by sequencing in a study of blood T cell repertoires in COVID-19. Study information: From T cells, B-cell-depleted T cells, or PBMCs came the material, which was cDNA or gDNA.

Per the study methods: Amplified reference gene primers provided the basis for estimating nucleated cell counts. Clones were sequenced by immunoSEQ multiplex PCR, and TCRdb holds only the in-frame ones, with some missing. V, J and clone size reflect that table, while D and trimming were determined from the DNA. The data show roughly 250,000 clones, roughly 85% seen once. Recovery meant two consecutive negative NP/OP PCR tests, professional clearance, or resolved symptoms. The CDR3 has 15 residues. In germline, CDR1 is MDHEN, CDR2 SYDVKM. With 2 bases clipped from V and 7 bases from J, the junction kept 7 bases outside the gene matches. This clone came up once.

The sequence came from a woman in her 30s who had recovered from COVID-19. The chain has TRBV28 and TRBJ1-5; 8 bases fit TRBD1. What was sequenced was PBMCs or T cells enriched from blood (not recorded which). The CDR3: CASSLTGGSWQPQHF. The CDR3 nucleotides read TGTGCCAGCAGTTTAACAGGGGGGAGCTGGCAGCCCCAGCATTTT.